These 13 T cell receptor beta chains were all obtained from the same sample, sequenced in a study of CD8+ T cells in alopecia areata. Extracted RNA was reverse transcribed into cDNA, the sequencing template. Here immunoSEQ multiplex PCR was the method, and the copy in TCRdb shows in-frame clones only, minus some. The table records approximately 150,000 clones, around 57% of them present only once. Sequencing was carried out using CD4+ T cells sorted from blood. Source of these receptors: a human donor in good health.

This sequence joins TRBV29-1 and TRBJ2-4; D call uncertain. Germline V gene lookup returns CDR1 SQVTM and CDR2 ANQGSEA. V lost 3 bases, J lost 7 bases, and 7 bases lay in between. There are 11 residues in the CDR3. Here the CDR3 DNA reads TGCAGCGTTGACTTTGGTAACATTCAGTACTTC. It codes for CSVDFGNIQYF.

This clone was counted between two and nine times. The gene calls are TRBV28 and TRBJ1-5, with 9 bases matching TRBD1. Germline V CDR1 and CDR2: MDHEN, SYDVKM. With 9 bases clipped from V and 8 bases from J, the junction kept 8 bases outside the gene matches. CDR3 length: 13 amino acids. This CDR3 reads CASRDRAREPQHF. Here the CDR3 DNA reads TGTGCCAGTCGGGACAGGGCAAGGGAGCCCCAGCATTTT. Together with reference TRBV28 and TRBJ1-5, the CDR3 gives the full variable domain: DVKVTQSSRYLVKRTGEKVFLECVQDMDHENMFWYRQDPGLGLRLIYFSYDVKMKEKGDIPEGYSVSREKKERFSLILESASTNQTSMYLCASRDRAREPQHFGDGTRLSIL.

In its sample, this clone was seen once. At one boundary the junction diverges from the germline segment, which might be a read error. The V and J genes are TRBV5-1 and TRBJ1-2; D remains unclear. Germline V gene sequence: CDR1 SGHRS, CDR2 YFSETQ. CDR3 length: 12 residues. CDR3 residues: CASSLGTGVLSF. CDR3 nucleotides: TGCGCCAGCAGCTTGGGAACCGGAGTTCTAAGCTTC.

The gene calls are TRBV5-1 and TRBJ1-5; D not certain. The CDR3 sequence is 14 residues long. V was pared by 4 bases and J by 1 base, with 9 bases between. Germline loops: CDR1 SGHRS, CDR2 YFSETQ. The CDR3 reads CASSMDGSNQPQHF. DNA for the CDR3: TGCGCCAGCAGCATGGACGGGAGCAATCAGCCCCAGCATTTT.

The V and J genes are TRBV5-4 and TRBJ2-2; 7 nucleotides align to TRBD2. Germline V gene sequence: CDR1 SGHNT, CDR2 YYREEE (reference sequence). The CDR3 consists of 14 residues. Trimming at V came to 6 bases and at J to 1 base, leaving 3 bases not matched to a gene. In DNA, the CDR3 is TGTGCCAGCACAGGACTAGTGAACACCGGGGAGCTGTTTTTT. Translated, it gives CASTGLVNTGELFF.

This clone was recorded a few times. The chain links TRBV7-9 to TRBJ2-1, with TRBD1 matching 7 bases. In germline, CDR1 is SEHNR, CDR2 FQNEAQ (reference sequence). V gave up 2 bases and J gave up 3 bases; unmatched junction bases: 4. The CDR3 totals 15 residues. CDR3 amino acids: CASSLYDRVYNEQFF. CDR3 nucleotide sequence: TGTGCCAGCAGCTTATACGACAGGGTCTACAATGAGCAGTTCTTC. Complete variable domain (other parts from reference TRBV7-9 and TRBJ2-1): DTGVSQNPRHKITKRGQNVTFRCDPISEHNRLYWYRQTLGQGPEFLTYFQNEAQLEKSRLLSDRFSAERPKGSFSTLEIQRTEQGDSAMYLCASSLYDRVYNEQFFGPGTRLTVL.

A single count supports this clone. This chain connects TRBV20-1 to TRBJ2-5; D not certain. V shed 5 bases and J shed 8 bases, with 9 bases lying between them. CDR1 and CDR2 (germline): DFQATT, SNEGSKA (reference sequence). The CDR3 loop spans 10 amino acids. For the CDR3, the DNA is TGCAGTGCTCCCAGCCCCACCCAGTACTTC. Translated, it gives CSAPSPTQYF.

The chain joins TRBV30 to TRBJ2-1; 13 positions match TRBD2. V dropped 2 bases and J dropped 7; count of bases not matched to a gene: 8. This CDR3 contains 16 residues. The germline CDR1 and CDR2 sequences are GTSNPN and SVGIG (reference sequence). CDR3 in DNA: TGTGCCTGGAGTAAACGGACTAGCGGGAGAGGGAATGAGCAGTTCTTC. Its translation: CAWSKRTSGRGNEQFF.

The chain combines TRBV10-3 with TRBJ1-5, with 8 nucleotides matching TRBD1. The length of the CDR3 is 13 residues. The germline V gene has CDR1 ENHRY and CDR2 SYGVKD. V was clipped by 8 bases and J by 7 bases; unmatched bases: 7. The CDR3 region is CAIGFAGGQPQHF. The CDR3 DNA is TGTGCCATCGGATTTGCAGGGGGCCAGCCCCAGCATTTT.

The chain couples TRBV6-6 to TRBJ2-1; possible D gene TRBD2, 5 bases. Germline loops: CDR1 MNHNY, CDR2 SVGAGI (reference sequence). This CDR3 has 11 amino acids. V lost 6 bases and J lost 15, with 15 bases in between. The CDR3: CASRNDYKGFF. CDR3 nucleotides: TGTGCCAGCAGGAACGACTATAAGGGGTTCTTC.

The CDR3 DNA reads as TGTGCCAGCTCTTCGACAGGCTTGAACACCGGGGAGCTGTTTTTT. Its translation: CASSSTGLNTGELFF. J is TRBJ2-2 and V is TRBV2; tentatively, D is TRBD1 (6 bases). V was trimmed by 8 bases and J by 1 base, leaving 14 bases between them. CDR3 length equals 15 residues. Germline-derived CDR1 and CDR2 are SNHLY and FYNNEI.

In DNA form, the CDR3 reads TGCAGTATTGCTGAAGTAGGCGAGCAGTACTTC. Protein: CSIAEVGEQYF. The chain carries TRBV29-1 and TRBJ2-7; D is uncertain. The CDR3 spans 11 residues. Germline assignment: CDR1 SQVTM and CDR2 ANQGSEA.

This chain joins TRBV2 and TRBJ2-7; 10 nucleotides line up with TRBD2. The germline gives CDR1 SNHLY, CDR2 FYNNEI. The CDR3 spans 16 residues. V lost 6 bases and J lost 1; bases outside the gene matches: 9. CDR3 sequence reads: CASSGRTSGLSYEQYF. DNA of the CDR3: TGTGCCAGCAGCGGGCGGACTAGCGGCCTATCCTACGAGCAGTACTTC.